This TCR beta chain originates from a study of identical twins. Per germline, CDR1 MNHEY and CDR2 SMNVEV (reference sequence). This CDR3 has 14 residues. V lost 8 bases, J lost 5 bases, and 13 bases lay in between. TCRdb re-called the 5' RACE reads through MiXCR, storing one row per CDR3 protein. The table records fewer than 550,000 distinct CDR3 sequences, roughly 15% of them present only once. The sample holds a few counts of this clonotype. These data also formed part of another study, on yellow fever vaccine responses in identical twins.

This TCR came from a woman between 18 and 29 years old in good health. The sample comprised CD4+ T cells sorted from blood. This rearrangement joins TRBV27 to TRBJ2-6, with D unclear. CDR3 in DNA: TGTGCCAGCTCCTCTGGGATGTGGGCCAACGTCCTGACTTTC. Translated: CASSSGMWANVLTF.